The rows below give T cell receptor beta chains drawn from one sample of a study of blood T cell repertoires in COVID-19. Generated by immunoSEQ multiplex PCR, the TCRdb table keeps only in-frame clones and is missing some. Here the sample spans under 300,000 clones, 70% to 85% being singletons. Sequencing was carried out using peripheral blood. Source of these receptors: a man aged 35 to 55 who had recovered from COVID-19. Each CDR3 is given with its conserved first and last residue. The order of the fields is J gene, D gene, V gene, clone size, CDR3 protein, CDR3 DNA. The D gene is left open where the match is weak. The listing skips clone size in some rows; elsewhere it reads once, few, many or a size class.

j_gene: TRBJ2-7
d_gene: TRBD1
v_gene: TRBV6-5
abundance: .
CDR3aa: CASSYMWDRGYEQYF
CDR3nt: TGTGCCAGCAGTTACATGTGGGACAGGGGCTACGAGCAGTACTTC

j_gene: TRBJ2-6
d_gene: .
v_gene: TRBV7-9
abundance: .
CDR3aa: CASSLAGHSGANVLTF
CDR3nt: TGTGCCAGCAGCTTAGCGGGCCACTCCGGGGCCAACGTCCTGACTTTC

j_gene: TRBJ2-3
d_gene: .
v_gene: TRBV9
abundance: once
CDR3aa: CASSPRTDTDTQYF
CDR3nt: TGTGCCAGCAGCCCACGGACAGACACAGATACGCAGTATTTT

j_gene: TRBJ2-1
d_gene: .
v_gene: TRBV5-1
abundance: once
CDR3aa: CASSLKSGVLGNEQFF
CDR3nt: TGCGCCAGCAGCTTAAAGTCAGGGGTTCTTGGGAATGAGCAGTTCTTC

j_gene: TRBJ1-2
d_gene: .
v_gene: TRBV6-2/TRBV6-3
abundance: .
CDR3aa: CASSYVTVYGYTF
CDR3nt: TGTGCCAGCAGTTACGTAACGGTATATGGCTACACCTTC

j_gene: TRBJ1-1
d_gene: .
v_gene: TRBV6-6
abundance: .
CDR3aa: CASTKTGMNTEAFF
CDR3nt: TGTGCCAGCACTAAAACAGGGATGAACACTGAAGCTTTCTTT

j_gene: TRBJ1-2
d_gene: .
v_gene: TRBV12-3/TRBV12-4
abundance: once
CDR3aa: CASTARGYGYTF
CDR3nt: TGTGCCAGCACCGCGCGTGGCTATGGCTACACCTTC

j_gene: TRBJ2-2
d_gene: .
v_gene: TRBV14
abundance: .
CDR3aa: CASSQSRTGELFF
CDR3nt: TGTGCCAGCAGCCAATCCCGGACCGGGGAGCTGTTTTTT

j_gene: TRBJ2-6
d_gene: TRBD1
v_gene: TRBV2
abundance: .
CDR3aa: CASMLGQRHSGANVLTF
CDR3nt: TGTGCCAGCATGCTGGGACAGCGACACTCTGGGGCCAACGTCCTGACTTTC

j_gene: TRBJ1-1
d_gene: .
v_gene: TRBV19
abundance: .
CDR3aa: CASSGQFIGTEAFF
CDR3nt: TGTGCCAGTAGTGGACAGTTTATTGGCACTGAAGCTTTCTTT

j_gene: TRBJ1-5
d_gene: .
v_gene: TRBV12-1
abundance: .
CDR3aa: CASSFGRQGERYSNQPQHF
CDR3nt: TGTGCCAGCAGCTTTGGGCGACAGGGCGAGCGGTATAGCAATCAGCCCCAGCATTTT

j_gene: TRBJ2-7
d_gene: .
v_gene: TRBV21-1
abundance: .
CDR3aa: CASSIYPGDSWRPYEQYF
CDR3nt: TGTGCCAGCAGCATCTACCCCGGCGACAGTTGGAGACCCTACGAGCAGTACTTC

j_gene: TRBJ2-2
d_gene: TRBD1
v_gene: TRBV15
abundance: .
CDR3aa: CATSTPPGRGRNTGELFF
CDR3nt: TGTGCCACCAGCACCCCCCCGGGCAGGGGGAGGAACACCGGGGAGCTGTTTTTT

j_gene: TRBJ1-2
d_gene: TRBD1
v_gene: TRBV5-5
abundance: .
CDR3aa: CASSARDRGYGYTF
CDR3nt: TGTGCCAGCAGCGCCCGGGACAGGGGCTATGGCTACACCTTC

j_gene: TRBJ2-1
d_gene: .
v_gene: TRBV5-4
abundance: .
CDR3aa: CASRGGSWDNEQFF
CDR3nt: TGTGCCAGCAGGGGGGGTTCATGGGACAATGAGCAGTTCTTC

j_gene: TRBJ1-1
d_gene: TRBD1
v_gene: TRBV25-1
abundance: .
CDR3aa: CASSDPGQGATEAFF
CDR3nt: TGTGCCAGCAGTGACCCGGGACAGGGAGCCACTGAAGCTTTCTTT

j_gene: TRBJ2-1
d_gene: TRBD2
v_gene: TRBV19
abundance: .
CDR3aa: CASSSGLAQSSYNEQFF
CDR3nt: TGTGCCAGTAGTTCCGGACTAGCGCAGAGCTCCTACAATGAGCAGTTCTTC

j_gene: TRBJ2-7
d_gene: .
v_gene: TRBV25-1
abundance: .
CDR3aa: CASAFHGQSYEQYF
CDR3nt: TGTGCCAGCGCCTTCCATGGGCAGTCCTACGAGCAGTACTTC

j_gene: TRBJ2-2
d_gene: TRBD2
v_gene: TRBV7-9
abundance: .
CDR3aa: CASTDQRGANTGELFF
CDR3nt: TGTGCCAGCACCGACCAGCGGGGCGCGAACACCGGGGAGCTGTTTTTT

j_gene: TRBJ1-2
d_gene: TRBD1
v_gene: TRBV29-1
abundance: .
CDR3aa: CSVATRGQGYYGYTF
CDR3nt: TGCAGCGTTGCTACTCGTGGACAGGGGTACTATGGCTACACCTTC

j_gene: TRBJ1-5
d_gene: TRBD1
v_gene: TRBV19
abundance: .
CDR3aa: CASSIRPGQPRGQPQHF
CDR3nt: TGTGCCAGTAGTATTCGTCCGGGACAGCCCCGCGGTCAGCCCCAGCATTTT

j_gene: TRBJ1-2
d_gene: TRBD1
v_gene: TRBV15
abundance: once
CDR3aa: CATSRGQTIYYGYTF
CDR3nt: TGTGCCACCAGCAGGGGACAGACGATATACTATGGCTACACCTTC

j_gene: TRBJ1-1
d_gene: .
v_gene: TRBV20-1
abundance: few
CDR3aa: CSASDQGEAFF
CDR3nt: TGCAGTGCTTCAGACCAGGGAGAAGCTTTCTTT

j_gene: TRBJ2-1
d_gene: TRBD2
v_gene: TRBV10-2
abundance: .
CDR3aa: CASRSSGGSSEQFF
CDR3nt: TGCGCCAGCAGGTCTAGCGGGGGTAGCAGTGAGCAGTTCTTC

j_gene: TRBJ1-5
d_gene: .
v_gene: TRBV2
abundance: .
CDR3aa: CASSAVRTLNQPQHF
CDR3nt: TGTGCCAGCAGTGCTGTAAGAACCCTAAATCAGCCCCAGCATTTT

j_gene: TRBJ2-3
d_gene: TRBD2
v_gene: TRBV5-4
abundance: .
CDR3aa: CASSVAPAGGTDTQYF
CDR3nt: TGTGCCAGCAGTGTCGCCCCAGCGGGGGGCACAGATACGCAGTATTTT

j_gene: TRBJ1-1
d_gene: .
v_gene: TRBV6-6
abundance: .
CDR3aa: CASSYTIANTEAFF
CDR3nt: TGTGCCAGCAGTTATACGATAGCGAACACTGAAGCTTTCTTT

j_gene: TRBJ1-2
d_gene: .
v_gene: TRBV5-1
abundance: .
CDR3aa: CASSLGRDIDVLGYTF
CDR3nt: TGCGCCAGCAGTTTAGGGAGGGACATCGACGTTCTTGGCTACACCTTC

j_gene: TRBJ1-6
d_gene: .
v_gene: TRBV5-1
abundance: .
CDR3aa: CASSLPGGSNSPLHF
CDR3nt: TGCGCCAGCAGCCTGCCGGGGGGTAGTAATTCACCCCTCCACTTT

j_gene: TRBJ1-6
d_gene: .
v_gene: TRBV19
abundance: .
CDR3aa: CASSMQEPPLHF
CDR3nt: TGTGCCAGTAGTATGCAAGAGCCACCCCTCCACTTT

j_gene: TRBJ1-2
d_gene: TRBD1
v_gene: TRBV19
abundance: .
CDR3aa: CASSTRTFGQGNGYTF
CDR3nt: TGTGCCAGTAGTACACGAACCTTCGGACAGGGGAATGGCTACACCTTC

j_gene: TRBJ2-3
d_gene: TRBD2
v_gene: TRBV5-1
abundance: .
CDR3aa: CASSFFSGAGGNLDTQYF
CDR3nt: TGCGCCAGCAGCTTCTTCTCCGGCGCGGGGGGGAATCTAGATACGCAGTATTTT

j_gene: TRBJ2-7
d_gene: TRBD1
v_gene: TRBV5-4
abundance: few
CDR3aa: CASSATGTGFGEQYF
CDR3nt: TGTGCCAGCAGCGCAACCGGGACAGGGTTCGGCGAGCAGTACTTC

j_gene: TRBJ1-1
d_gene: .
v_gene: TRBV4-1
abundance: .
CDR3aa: CASSQSTGPGTEAFF
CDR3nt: TGCGCCAGCAGCCAAAGCACAGGGCCGGGCACTGAAGCTTTCTTT

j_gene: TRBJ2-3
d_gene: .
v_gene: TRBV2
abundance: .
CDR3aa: CASSNSLGAHTQYF
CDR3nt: TGTGCCAGCAGCAACTCACTAGGAGCGCATACGCAGTATTTT

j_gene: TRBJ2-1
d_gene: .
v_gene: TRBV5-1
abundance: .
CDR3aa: CASSPDGAGYNEQFF
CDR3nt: TGCGCCAGCAGCCCAGATGGGGCAGGGTACAATGAGCAGTTCTTC

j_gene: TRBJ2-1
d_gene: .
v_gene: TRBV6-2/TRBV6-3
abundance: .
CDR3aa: CASSYLQAFRDEQFF
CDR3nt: TGTGCCAGCAGTTACTTACAGGCCTTTAGGGATGAGCAGTTCTTC

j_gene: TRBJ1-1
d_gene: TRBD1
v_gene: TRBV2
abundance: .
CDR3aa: CARETDRGNTEAFF
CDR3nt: TGTGCCAGAGAGACGGACAGGGGGAACACTGAAGCTTTCTTT

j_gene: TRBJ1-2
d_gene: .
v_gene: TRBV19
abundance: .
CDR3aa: CASSISDSYGYTF
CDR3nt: TGTGCCAGTAGTATTTCGGACAGCTATGGCTACACCTTC

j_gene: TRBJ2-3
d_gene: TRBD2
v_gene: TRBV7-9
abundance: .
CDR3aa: CASSLARGLVPTDTQYF
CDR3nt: TGTGCCAGCAGCCTAGCCCGGGGACTAGTTCCCACAGATACGCAGTATTTT

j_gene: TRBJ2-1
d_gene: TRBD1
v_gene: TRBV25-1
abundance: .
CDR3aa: CASSGKRTGGLDVGEQFF
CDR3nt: TGTGCCAGCAGTGGTAAACGGACAGGGGGCCTCGATGTTGGTGAGCAGTTCTTC

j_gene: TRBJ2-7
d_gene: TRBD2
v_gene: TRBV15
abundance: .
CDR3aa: CATSSLQAGGPYEQYF
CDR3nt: TGTGCCACCTCTTCCCTCCAAGCGGGAGGGCCCTACGAGCAGTACTTC

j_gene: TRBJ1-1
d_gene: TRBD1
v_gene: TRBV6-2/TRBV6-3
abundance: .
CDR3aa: CASSEGQGTAFF
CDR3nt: TGTGCCAGCAGCGAGGGACAGGGAACAGCTTTCTTT